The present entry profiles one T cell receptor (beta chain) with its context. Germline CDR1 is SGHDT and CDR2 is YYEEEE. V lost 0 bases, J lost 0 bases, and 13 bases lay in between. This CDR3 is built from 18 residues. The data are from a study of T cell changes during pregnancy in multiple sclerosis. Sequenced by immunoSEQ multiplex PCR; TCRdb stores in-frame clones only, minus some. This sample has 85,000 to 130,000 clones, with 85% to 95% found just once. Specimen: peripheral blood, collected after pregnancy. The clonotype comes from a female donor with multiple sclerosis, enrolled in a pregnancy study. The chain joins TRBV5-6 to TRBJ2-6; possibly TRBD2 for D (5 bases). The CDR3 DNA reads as TGTGCCAGCAGCTTGGTTTCGGGAATTGGCTCTGGGGCCAACGTCCTGACTTTC. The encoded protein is CASSLVSGIGSGANVLTF.